This T cell receptor (beta chain) emerged from a study of cytomegalovirus exposure and HLA in healthy donors. PCR employed 60 Vbeta and 13 Jbeta primers. Repertoires were generated with immunoSEQ multiplex PCR, while TCRdb's copy carries only in-frame clones and drops some. The sample yields about 130,000 clones, roughly 8.3% seen once. With V trimmed by 3 bases and J by 2 bases, 10 bases remained unmatched. Per germline, CDR1 GTSNPN and CDR2 SVGIG (reference sequence). This CDR3 comprises 17 residues. This clone was seen a handful of times. The TCR sequence derives from a man aged 35 to 55 in good health and CMV-seronegative. The chain is built from TRBV30 and TRBJ1-5, with 10 bases fitting TRBD1. The specimen was PBMCs. The CDR3 protein is CAWSDMGQGKGNQPQHF. DNA for the CDR3: TGTGCCTGGAGCGACATGGGACAGGGGAAGGGCAATCAGCCCCAGCATTTT.